This T cell receptor beta chain was sequenced in a study of regulatory T cells in long-lasting Graves disease. General observations from the study: Study was limited to peripheral blood, excluding thyroid tissue.

The sample's time point: newly diagnosed GD, antithyroid drugs for less than 3 months. PBMC-derived RNA was used for the TCR library. For TCR beta, libraries came from iRepertoire HTBI primers and Arm-PCR of CDR3 regions. TCRdb reprocessed the multiplex PCR reads via MiXCR and lists one record per CDR3 protein. The data contain fewer than 650,000 distinct CDR3 sequences, about 15% of them seen just once; the ten biggest clones take up about 17%. Germline CDR1 and CDR2: GTSNPN and SVGIG (reference sequence). V was clipped by 4 bases and J by 0 bases, with 7 bases between them. The length of the CDR3 is 13 residues. This clonotype was seen repeatedly, ten times or more. Its antigen is not known. The same data also contributed to another study, on T cells in Graves' hyperthyroidism and ophthalmopathy. This second study says: Lactation, pregnancy, other autoimmune disease or uncontrolled infection led to exclusion of patients.

The sample in question was peripheral blood mononuclear cells (PBMCs), obtained at new diagnosis, from a patient treated with antithyroid drugs. This receptor was obtained from a woman between 25 and 40 years old with Graves disease. The chain carries TRBV30 and TRBJ1-5; D remains ambiguous. The CDR3 bases are TGTGCCTGGAACAGAGATAGCAATCAGCCCCAGCATTTT. Translating it yields CAWNRDSNQPQHF.